This entry is about one TCR beta chain. Its antigen remains unknown. A much larger clone lies a single base off, so this may be a read error. MiXCR was run by TCRdb on the RT-PCR reads, yielding one entry per CDR3 protein. The sample lists about 190,000 distinct CDR3 sequences; approximately 15% were seen once. This entry is derived from a study of response to subunit inactivated influenza vaccine. CDR3 length equals 13 residues. The V gene's germline CDR1 is MNHEY and CDR2 SVGEGT. Trimming pared 0 bases from V and 1 base from J, leaving 3 bases between. General study findings and limits: With each seasonal influenza vaccination, the authors suggested, few new T cells are recruited.

The sequencing used CD8+ T cells sorted from PBMCs, collected less than 6 days after vaccination. The V call is TRBV6-2 or TRBV6-3, the J call TRBJ1-1; D is unresolved. The sequence came from a man aged 50 to 60 who received an inactivated influenza vaccine. CDR3 DNA: TGTGCCAGCAGTTACTCGACGAACACTGAAGCTTTCTTT. The encoded protein is CASSYSTNTEAFF.